A selection of T cell receptor beta chains follows, all from one sample in a study of PD-1 blockade in classical Hodgkin lymphoma. Generated by immunoSEQ multiplex PCR, the TCRdb table keeps only in-frame clones and is missing some. The sample shows tens of thousands of clones, over 65% of them seen only once. Sequences were derived from peripheral blood mononuclear cells (PBMCs), sampled before the second cycle of nivolumab. The receptors here all came from a human donor with classical Hodgkin lymphoma. CDR3s include the opening cysteine and the closing phenylalanine or tryptophan. A D gene is named only where the DNA matches it firmly. Where a row states a size, it is once, few, many or the class of an expanded clone; other rows omit it.

d_call j_call clone_size cdr3_length v_call cdr3_nt cdr3_aa
TRBD1 TRBJ2-1 NA 15 TRBV27 TGTGCCAGCAGTTTATCGGGACAGGGAATAAGCGAGCAGTTCTTC CASSLSGQGISEQFF
TRBD2 TRBJ2-1 NA 15 TRBV6-5 TGTGCCAGCAGATACAGCGGGGGGCCCTACAATGAGCAGTTCTTC CASRYSGGPYNEQFF
TRBD1 TRBJ2-5 few 16 TRBV5-1 TGCGCCAGCAGCTTGGGAGGGACAGGGAGAAGAGAGACCCAGTACTTC CASSLGGTGRRETQYF
TRBD1 TRBJ2-2 NA 19 TRBV7-6 TGTGCCAGCAGCTTATATTCAGGGGGCTTTACTAAACGCACCGGGGAGCTGTTTTTT CASSLYSGGFTKRTGELFF
TRBD2 TRBJ2-7 few 15 TRBV7-2 TGTGCCAGCAGGACGAGCGGGAGCGAGTCCTACGAGCAGTACTTC CASRTSGSESYEQYF
NA TRBJ1-2 NA 16 TRBV18 TGTGCCAGCTCACCAAACTCCGGGTTCCTTACCTATGGCTACACCTTC CASSPNSGFLTYGYTF
NA TRBJ1-5 NA 15 TRBV9 TGTGCCAGCAGCTCCCGGACAGATAGCAATCAGCCCCAGCATTTT CASSSRTDSNQPQHF
NA TRBJ1-1 NA 15 TRBV29-1 TGCAGCGTCTCCAAAGGGGGAGGGATAGACACTGAAGCTTTCTTT CSVSKGGGIDTEAFF
NA TRBJ2-7 NA 16 TRBV9 TGTGCCAGCAGCCAAGGGAAAGGCAGGGAAGAGTACGAGCAGTACTTC CASSQGKGREEYEQYF
TRBD1 TRBJ2-7 once 13 TRBV28 TGTGCCACATTAACAGGGGTGGGCTACGAGCAGTACTTC CATLTGVGYEQYF
NA TRBJ2-2 NA 15 TRBV23-1 TGCGCCAGCAGTCAAGACCCGGCGGACACCGGGGAGCTGTTTTTT CASSQDPADTGELFF
TRBD1 TRBJ2-7 NA 14 TRBV11-3 TGTGCCAGCAGCCCACACAGGGGAGTCGACGAGCAGTACTTC CASSPHRGVDEQYF
NA TRBJ2-2 NA 13 TRBV7-9 TGTGCCAGCAGCGTTAGCGAGGCCGGGGAGCTGTTTTTT CASSVSEAGELFF
TRBD2 TRBJ2-1 NA 18 TRBV9 TGTGCCAGCAGCCCCCGACTAGCGGGAGTACAATCCTACAATGAGCAGTTCTTC CASSPRLAGVQSYNEQFF
NA TRBJ1-1 few 14 TRBV15 TGTGCCACCAGCAGAGGTCAGTCGGGAACTGAAGCTTTCTTT CATSRGQSGTEAFF
NA TRBJ1-5 NA 14 TRBV19 TGTGCCAGTAGGGGGACCGGGACCCATCAGCCCCAGCATTTT CASRGTGTHQPQHF
TRBD2 TRBJ2-5 NA 16 TRBV13 TGTGCCAGCAGCCCCCGGCTAGCGGGAGGGCCTGGGGCCCAGTACTTC CASSPRLAGGPGAQYF
TRBD1 TRBJ2-2 NA 14 TRBV7-9 TGTGCCAGCAGCGTTGGACAGGTCGCCGGGGAGCTGTTTTTT CASSVGQVAGELFF
NA TRBJ2-1 NA 12 TRBV29-1 TGCAGCGTTTTTAAGGAGGGGACTGAGCAGTTCTTC CSVFKEGTEQFF
NA TRBJ1-2 NA 14 TRBV6-5 TGTGCCAGCAGTTACTCGACGCCAGCTTATGGCTACACCTTC CASSYSTPAYGYTF
TRBD1 TRBJ1-2 NA 13 TRBV5-1 TGCGCCAGCAGCTCGGGACAGGGCTATGGCTACACCTTC CASSSGQGYGYTF
NA TRBJ2-3 NA 15 TRBV25-1 TGTGCCAGCAGTGAATCGTCTAGGAGCACAGATACGCAGTATTTT CASSESSRSTDTQYF
NA TRBJ2-7 NA 14 TRBV11-2 TGTGCCAGCAGCCGAACGCAGGTGACCTACGAGCAGTACTTC CASSRTQVTYEQYF
NA TRBJ2-5 NA 13 TRBV11-3 TGTGCCAGCAGCTTAATTGTTGGTGAGACCCAGTACTTC CASSLIVGETQYF
NA TRBJ2-5 NA 13 TRBV28 TGTGCCAGCAGTCAGTGGCAGCAAGAGACCCAGTACTTC CASSQWQQETQYF
TRBD1 TRBJ2-7 few 12 TRBV29-1 TGCAGCGTTACGACAGGGGGCTACGAGCAGTACTTC CSVTTGGYEQYF
NA TRBJ1-3 once 16 TRBV7-9 TGTGCCAGCAGCTTAGGGGTCCCGAGCTCTGGAAACACCATATATTTT CASSLGVPSSGNTIYF
TRBD1 TRBJ2-7 NA 14 TRBV30 TGTGCCTGCTTACAGGGGGTTCAAACGTACGAGCAGTACTTC CACLQGVQTYEQYF
TRBD2 TRBJ2-7 NA 15 TRBV2 TGTGCCAGCAGTGAACTGTCTAGCGGGGTCTACGAGCAGTACTTC CASSELSSGVYEQYF
NA TRBJ2-6 NA 15 TRBV2 TGTGCCAGCAGTGAGAGAGGATCTGGGGCCAACGTCCTGACTTTC CASSERGSGANVLTF
NA TRBJ2-5 NA 15 TRBV5-1 TGCGCCAGCAGCTTGGGGGGCCGGGGACAAGAGACCCAGTACTTC CASSLGGRGQETQYF
TRBD1 TRBJ2-6 NA 17 TRBV30 TGTGCCTGGAGAGGGACAGCAAGAAACTCTGGGGCCAACGTCCTGACTTTC CAWRGTARNSGANVLTF
NA TRBJ1-1 once 17 TRBV14 TGTGCCAGCAGCCAAGATCGGGGAGACAGAAGAAACACTGAAGCTTTCTTT CASSQDRGDRRNTEAFF
TRBD2 TRBJ2-1 NA 19 TRBV29-1 TGCAGCGTTGAAAGAGAGACTAGCGGGACACCGTACTCCTACAATGAGCAGTTCTTC CSVERETSGTPYSYNEQFF
TRBD2 TRBJ2-7 NA 14 TRBV10-1 TGCGCCAGCAGTGAACTAGCGGGAGAATACGAGCAGTACTTC CASSELAGEYEQYF
TRBD1 TRBJ1-2 NA 14 TRBV11-1 TGTGCCAGCAGTCATGGACAGGGGGTAGATGGCTACACCTTC CASSHGQGVDGYTF
NA TRBJ2-7 NA 14 TRBV7-8 TGTGCCAGCAGTTACTCGGGAAGAGGCTACGAGCAGTACTTC CASSYSGRGYEQYF
TRBD2 TRBJ2-3 NA 18 TRBV4-2 TGTGCCAGCAGCCAAGATAGAGGGCGACTAGCGGGAGTAGATACGCAGTATTTT CASSQDRGRLAGVDTQYF
TRBD2 TRBJ2-2 few 17 TRBV4-1 TGCGCCAGCAGCCAAGGGACTAGCGGGAGTCCGACCGGGGAGCTGTTTTTT CASSQGTSGSPTGELFF
NA TRBJ1-4 NA 15 TRBV4-2 TGTGCCAGCAGCCAAGATTACATGCCCAATGAAAAACTGTTTTTT CASSQDYMPNEKLFF
NA TRBJ1-2 NA 19 TRBV27 TGTGCCAGCAGTTCCCGCAAACCGGGACAAACTTTCCGGGGCTATGGCTACACCTTC CASSSRKPGQTFRGYGYTF
TRBD1 TRBJ1-2 NA 14 TRBV5-4 TGTGCCAGCAGCTCAGACAGGGGGCCGGGTGGCTACACCTTC CASSSDRGPGGYTF
TRBD2 TRBJ2-3 NA 16 TRBV4-1 TGCGCCAGCAGCCAAGGGAATAGCGGGCCCTCAGATACGCAGTATTTT CASSQGNSGPSDTQYF
NA TRBJ2-1 few 13 TRBV2 TGTGCCAGCAGTTCCGGACTTTTGAATGAGCAGTTCTTC CASSSGLLNEQFF
NA TRBJ2-3 NA 15 TRBV6-5 TGTGCCAGCAGCGCCGCCGGGGGGCGGATGGATACGCAGTATTTT CASSAAGGRMDTQYF
NA TRBJ2-1 once 16 TRBV6-1 TGTGCCAGCAGTGAATTTGAGCGGGTCTCCTACAATGAGCAGTTCTTC CASSEFERVSYNEQFF
TRBD2 TRBJ2-2 NA 15 TRBV11-2 TGTGCCAGCAGCTTGTTCACTAGCGTAGCCGGGGAGCTGTTTTTT CASSLFTSVAGELFF
NA TRBJ2-7 NA 12 TRBV10-2 TGCGCCAGCAGTGAATTGGCTCAGACTCAGTACTTC CASSELAQTQYF
TRBD2 TRBJ2-7 NA 14 TRBV6-6 TGTGCCAGCAGTTGGGGGGGTAGGGGCTACGAGCAGTACTTC CASSWGGRGYEQYF
NA TRBJ2-1 NA 16 TRBV5-4 TGTGCCAGCAGCCTAAGCCGGGACACTTCCTACAATGAGCAGTTCTTC CASSLSRDTSYNEQFF
NA TRBJ2-6 NA 15 TRBV19 TGTGCCAGTATGGGATGGGGGTCCGGGGCCAACGTCCTGACTTTC CASMGWGSGANVLTF
NA TRBJ2-1 NA 13 TRBV27 TGTGCCAGCAGCGGGGGAACCTACAATGAGCAGTTCTTC CASSGGTYNEQFF
TRBD1 TRBJ2-7 NA 15 TRBV5-1 TGCGCCAGCAGCTCCGGGGGGACAGGGTTAGGCGAGCAGTACTTC CASSSGGTGLGEQYF
TRBD2 TRBJ2-1 NA 15 TRBV11-2 TGTGCCAGCAGCTTTGGGCTAGCGGGAAGCAATGAGCAGTTCTTC CASSFGLAGSNEQFF
TRBD2 TRBJ2-1 few 16 TRBV28 TGTGCCAGCAGTTTACCTGGACTAGCGGGAAGCAATGAGCAGTTCTTC CASSLPGLAGSNEQFF
NA TRBJ1-2 few 12 TRBV14 TGTGCCAGCAGCCCCTTTGGGGTTGGCTACACCTTC CASSPFGVGYTF